Listed below are T cell receptor beta chains from one sample, sequenced in a study of shared clonotypes between healthy human individuals. The protocol was immunoSEQ multiplex PCR, while the TCRdb copy is restricted to in-frame clones and leaves out a portion. The sample includes some 2 million clones, over 85% of them seen just once. Sequenced input: naive CD8+ T cells sorted from blood. The receptors come from a man younger than 35 in good health. The CDR3 runs from the conserved cysteine through the conserved F or W. Each record gives: clone size, J gene, D gene, V gene, CDR3 protein, CDR3 DNA. D genes are given only for firm matches. Clone size is not always given. Where it is, it says once, few, many or a class for expanded clones.

abundance: NA; j_gene: TRBJ1-3; d_gene: NA; v_gene: TRBV13; CDR3aa: CASSLVGRAPDTIYF; CDR3nt: TGTGCCAGCAGCTTAGTAGGCCGGGCGCCGGACACCATATATTTT
abundance: NA; j_gene: TRBJ2-1; d_gene: TRBD2; v_gene: TRBV25-1; CDR3aa: CASSGTSAGYNEQFF; CDR3nt: TGTGCCAGCAGTGGAACTAGCGCCGGGTACAATGAGCAGTTCTTC
abundance: NA; j_gene: TRBJ2-7; d_gene: TRBD2; v_gene: TRBV27; CDR3aa: CASSFGLAYEQYF; CDR3nt: TGTGCCAGCAGTTTTGGACTAGCTTACGAGCAGTACTTC
abundance: NA; j_gene: TRBJ2-3; d_gene: NA; v_gene: TRBV6-5; CDR3aa: CASSYSSGVGHTQYF; CDR3nt: TGTGCCAGCAGTTACTCGTCGGGAGTCGGTCATACGCAGTATTTT
abundance: NA; j_gene: TRBJ2-3; d_gene: NA; v_gene: TRBV7-6; CDR3aa: CASSTHAADTQYF; CDR3nt: TGTGCCAGCAGCACCCATGCGGCAGATACGCAGTATTTT
abundance: NA; j_gene: TRBJ2-2; d_gene: NA; v_gene: TRBV6-5; CDR3aa: CASSYSSTGELFF; CDR3nt: TGTGCCAGCAGTTACTCGTCCACCGGGGAGCTGTTTTTT
abundance: once; j_gene: TRBJ1-5; d_gene: NA; v_gene: TRBV28; CDR3aa: CASSHQGSNQPQHF; CDR3nt: TGTGCCAGCAGTCATCAGGGGAGCAATCAGCCCCAGCATTTT
abundance: NA; j_gene: TRBJ2-2; d_gene: NA; v_gene: TRBV5-6; CDR3aa: CASSLFGKTGELFF; CDR3nt: TGTGCCAGCAGCTTGTTCGGTAAAACCGGGGAGCTGTTTTTT
abundance: NA; j_gene: TRBJ2-7; d_gene: NA; v_gene: TRBV6-1; CDR3aa: CASSVYRDTSYEQYF; CDR3nt: TGTGCCAGCAGTGTATACCGGGACACCTCCTACGAGCAGTACTTC
abundance: NA; j_gene: TRBJ2-1; d_gene: NA; v_gene: TRBV28; CDR3aa: CASSFGASNLIYNEQFF; CDR3nt: TGTGCCAGCAGTTTCGGGGCTAGCAACCTAATCTACAATGAGCAGTTCTTC
abundance: NA; j_gene: TRBJ2-2; d_gene: TRBD2; v_gene: TRBV28; CDR3aa: CASSLGGETGELFF; CDR3nt: TGTGCCAGCAGCCTCGGGGGGGAGACCGGGGAGCTGTTTTTT
abundance: NA; j_gene: TRBJ1-5; d_gene: NA; v_gene: TRBV27; CDR3aa: CASNKRGTNSNQPQHF; CDR3nt: TGTGCCAGCAACAAAAGGGGAACTAATAGCAATCAGCCCCAGCATTTT
abundance: NA; j_gene: TRBJ2-1; d_gene: NA; v_gene: TRBV27; CDR3aa: CASKGAGADNEQFF; CDR3nt: TGTGCCAGCAAAGGAGCAGGAGCAGACAATGAGCAGTTCTTC
abundance: NA; j_gene: TRBJ2-7; d_gene: TRBD2; v_gene: TRBV27; CDR3aa: CATGAGNGYEQYF; CDR3nt: TGTGCCACCGGAGCGGGAAACGGCTACGAGCAGTACTTC
abundance: NA; j_gene: TRBJ2-7; d_gene: NA; v_gene: TRBV27; CDR3aa: CASNKIGPLSDYEQYF; CDR3nt: TGTGCCAGCAATAAGATAGGACCGCTCAGTGACTACGAGCAGTACTTC
abundance: NA; j_gene: TRBJ2-2; d_gene: TRBD1; v_gene: TRBV6-5; CDR3aa: CASSPYRGGTGELFF; CDR3nt: TGTGCCAGCAGTCCCTACAGGGGTGGGACCGGGGAGCTGTTTTTT
abundance: NA; j_gene: TRBJ2-1; d_gene: TRBD2; v_gene: TRBV7-6; CDR3aa: CASSPRASGNKDEQFF; CDR3nt: TGTGCCAGCAGCCCCCGGGCTAGCGGGAATAAAGATGAGCAGTTCTTC
abundance: NA; j_gene: TRBJ1-1; d_gene: NA; v_gene: TRBV7-9; CDR3aa: CASSPDYTEAFF; CDR3nt: TGTGCCAGCAGCCCGGACTACACTGAAGCTTTCTTT
abundance: once; j_gene: TRBJ2-7; d_gene: NA; v_gene: TRBV19; CDR3aa: CASSIRPDYEQYF; CDR3nt: TGTGCCAGTAGTATTCGGCCAGACTACGAGCAGTACTTC
abundance: NA; j_gene: TRBJ2-1; d_gene: TRBD2; v_gene: TRBV27; CDR3aa: CASSLSRGTRNNEQFF; CDR3nt: TGTGCCAGCAGTTTATCACGTGGGACTAGGAACAATGAGCAGTTCTTC
abundance: NA; j_gene: TRBJ1-2; d_gene: NA; v_gene: TRBV4-1; CDR3aa: CASSQVQGLYGYTF; CDR3nt: TGCGCCAGCAGCCAAGTACAGGGACTCTATGGCTACACCTTC
abundance: NA; j_gene: TRBJ2-2; d_gene: TRBD1; v_gene: TRBV5-5; CDR3aa: CASSHRGRENTGELFF; CDR3nt: TGTGCCAGCAGCCACAGGGGGCGCGAGAACACCGGGGAGCTGTTTTTT
abundance: NA; j_gene: TRBJ1-1; d_gene: NA; v_gene: TRBV4-1; CDR3aa: CASSLRQENTEAFF; CDR3nt: TGCGCCAGCAGCCTACGACAGGAGAACACTGAAGCTTTCTTT
abundance: NA; j_gene: TRBJ2-7; d_gene: TRBD1; v_gene: TRBV7-8; CDR3aa: CASSTGGYEQYF; CDR3nt: TGTGCCAGCAGCACAGGGGGCTACGAGCAGTACTTC
abundance: NA; j_gene: TRBJ2-1; d_gene: NA; v_gene: TRBV11-3; CDR3aa: CASSSGPYNEQFF; CDR3nt: TGTGCCAGCTCGTCGGGCCCCTACAATGAGCAGTTCTTC
abundance: NA; j_gene: TRBJ2-2; d_gene: NA; v_gene: TRBV19; CDR3aa: CASRFLWPENTGELFF; CDR3nt: TGTGCCAGTAGATTTCTGTGGCCCGAGAACACCGGGGAGCTGTTTTTT
abundance: NA; j_gene: TRBJ2-2; d_gene: NA; v_gene: TRBV6-6; CDR3aa: CASSHGGELFF; CDR3nt: TGTGCCAGCAGCCACGGCGGGGAGCTGTTTTTT
abundance: NA; j_gene: TRBJ1-2; d_gene: NA; v_gene: TRBV9; CDR3aa: CASSSNGGYTF; CDR3nt: TGTGCCAGCAGCTCGAACGGTGGCTACACCTTC
abundance: NA; j_gene: TRBJ2-7; d_gene: NA; v_gene: TRBV6-6; CDR3aa: CASSRSLAPSYEQYF; CDR3nt: TGTGCCAGCAGTCGGTCTCTAGCCCCCTCCTACGAGCAGTACTTC
abundance: NA; j_gene: TRBJ2-4; d_gene: NA; v_gene: TRBV5-6; CDR3aa: CASSLGGGNIQYF; CDR3nt: TGTGCCAGCAGCTTGGGTGGCGGAAACATTCAGTACTTC
abundance: NA; j_gene: TRBJ2-5; d_gene: NA; v_gene: TRBV10-2; CDR3aa: CAHSGAGPQETQYF; CDR3nt: TGCGCCCACTCGGGGGCAGGGCCCCAAGAGACCCAGTACTTC
abundance: NA; j_gene: TRBJ2-2; d_gene: TRBD1; v_gene: TRBV6-6; CDR3aa: CASSPGTGTYAGELFF; CDR3nt: TGTGCCAGCAGCCCCGGGACAGGGACCTACGCCGGGGAGCTGTTTTTT
abundance: NA; j_gene: TRBJ2-2; d_gene: NA; v_gene: TRBV5-1; CDR3aa: CASSLAPSEGNTGELFF; CDR3nt: TGCGCCAGCAGCTTGGCCCCTAGCGAAGGGAACACCGGGGAGCTGTTTTTT
abundance: NA; j_gene: TRBJ2-3; d_gene: TRBD2; v_gene: TRBV5-4; CDR3aa: CASSPTLADTQYF; CDR3nt: TGTGCCAGCAGCCCAACACTAGCGGATACGCAGTATTTT
abundance: NA; j_gene: TRBJ2-7; d_gene: TRBD2; v_gene: TRBV5-4; CDR3aa: CASSLRSSPGLAEISYEQYF; CDR3nt: TGTGCCAGCAGCTTAAGATCCAGCCCTGGACTAGCGGAGATTTCCTACGAGCAGTACTTC
abundance: NA; j_gene: TRBJ1-4; d_gene: NA; v_gene: TRBV4-3; CDR3aa: CASSQEGASEKLFF; CDR3nt: TGCGCCAGCAGCCAAGAAGGGGCGTCTGAAAAACTGTTTTTT
abundance: NA; j_gene: TRBJ2-1; d_gene: NA; v_gene: TRBV19; CDR3aa: CASSIRVAYNEQFF; CDR3nt: TGTGCCAGTAGTATCCGGGTGGCCTACAATGAGCAGTTCTTC
abundance: NA; j_gene: TRBJ1-5; d_gene: TRBD1; v_gene: TRBV4-1; CDR3aa: CASSQGTGEGQPQHF; CDR3nt: TGCGCCAGCAGCCAAGGGACAGGGGAAGGTCAGCCCCAGCATTTT
abundance: NA; j_gene: TRBJ2-1; d_gene: NA; v_gene: TRBV7-9; CDR3aa: CASSPQKGSYNEQFF; CDR3nt: TGTGCCAGCAGCCCACAAAAGGGCTCCTACAATGAGCAGTTCTTC
abundance: NA; j_gene: TRBJ2-7; d_gene: NA; v_gene: TRBV4-1; CDR3aa: CASSQDRQAYEQYF; CDR3nt: TGCGCCAGCAGCCAAGATCGACAGGCCTACGAGCAGTACTTC
abundance: NA; j_gene: TRBJ2-1; d_gene: TRBD1; v_gene: TRBV27; CDR3aa: CASSLVTGPGNEQFF; CDR3nt: TGTGCCAGCAGTTTAGTGACAGGGCCAGGGAATGAGCAGTTCTTC
abundance: NA; j_gene: TRBJ2-2; d_gene: TRBD2; v_gene: TRBV25-1; CDR3aa: CASSEAGGPGELFF; CDR3nt: TGTGCCAGCAGTGAAGCGGGAGGGCCCGGGGAGCTGTTTTTT
abundance: NA; j_gene: TRBJ2-7; d_gene: TRBD2; v_gene: TRBV30; CDR3aa: CAWGTSDEQYF; CDR3nt: TGTGCCTGGGGGACTAGCGACGAGCAGTACTTC
abundance: NA; j_gene: TRBJ1-1; d_gene: NA; v_gene: TRBV10-2; CDR3aa: CASSEVQNTEAFF; CDR3nt: TGCGCCAGCAGTGAGGTGCAGAACACTGAAGCTTTCTTT
abundance: few; j_gene: TRBJ2-7; d_gene: TRBD2; v_gene: TRBV2; CDR3aa: CASLISGTSGSWSREQYF; CDR3nt: TGTGCCAGCTTAATTTCCGGGACTAGCGGGAGTTGGTCCAGGGAGCAGTACTTC
abundance: NA; j_gene: TRBJ2-7; d_gene: NA; v_gene: TRBV5-1; CDR3aa: CASSLSGESYEQYF; CDR3nt: TGCGCCAGCAGCCTCTCAGGGGAGTCCTACGAGCAGTACTTC
abundance: once; j_gene: TRBJ2-7; d_gene: NA; v_gene: TRBV4-1; CDR3aa: CASSQLTGGSSYEQYF; CDR3nt: TGCGCCAGCAGCCAGCTGACCGGAGGTAGCTCCTACGAGCAGTACTTC
abundance: NA; j_gene: TRBJ1-2; d_gene: TRBD1; v_gene: TRBV28; CDR3aa: CASSFRPATGEAF; CDR3nt: TGTGCCAGCAGTTTTCGACCGGCGACAGGGGAAGCCTTC
abundance: NA; j_gene: TRBJ1-1; d_gene: NA; v_gene: TRBV9; CDR3aa: CASSVYGGLGTEAFF; CDR3nt: TGTGCCAGCAGCGTATACGGGGGCTTGGGGACTGAAGCTTTCTTT